These 30 T cell receptor beta chains were all obtained from the same sample, sequenced in a study of cytomegalovirus exposure and HLA in healthy donors listed by TCRdb under 2017. Receptor libraries were prepared by the immunoSEQ multiplex PCR assay. A mixture of 60 forward primers for TCR Vbeta segments and 13 reverse primers for TCR Jbeta segments was used in the multiplex PCR. Held by TCRdb, this immuneACCESS table contains in-frame sequences only and omits some clones. Under half of the omission traces to an unresolved V gene where checked; the cause of the rest is unknown. Recorded for this sample are about 100,000 clones; around 74% of them occurred a single time. Over 12% of the sample is in the top ten clones. Sample: PBMCs. The receptors here all came from a male donor in good health and CMV-seropositive.

V usage is TRBV7-8 and J usage is TRBJ1-2, with 7 bases aligning to TRBD1. J lost 7 bases, V lost 5 bases, and 10 bases had no gene match. Germline V lookup: CDR1 SGHVS, CDR2 FQNEAQ. The CDR3 is 14 residues long. CDR3 sequence: CASSQATGYGGYTF. The CDR3 coding sequence is TGTGCCAGCAGCCAAGCGACAGGGTATGGTGGCTACACCTTC.

The chain employs TRBV7-9 and TRBJ1-1; the D is unclear. This CDR3 has 13 amino acids. The ends were cut back, 1 base at V and 8 bases at J, with 11 bases in the middle. CDR1 is SEHNR and CDR2 is FQNEAQ in the germline V gene (reference sequence). The CDR3 here is CASSLEGVSEAFF. The DNA for the CDR3 is TGTGCCAGCAGCTTAGAAGGAGTATCGGAAGCTTTCTTT.

V gene TRBV5-4 combines with J gene TRBJ2-7, with TRBD2 as a possible D gene (5 bases). This CDR3 comprises 14 residues. Per the germline V gene, CDR1 is SGHNT and CDR2 is YYREEE (reference sequence). V shed 4 bases and J shed 3 bases, with 14 bases lying between them. CDR3 bases: TGTGCCAGCAGCCTTGCTGGGAGATACTACGAGCAGTACTTC. It encodes CASSLAGRYYEQYF. The full variable domain, with the rest looked up from reference TRBV5-4 and TRBJ2-7, is ETGVTQSPTHLIKTRGQQVTLRCSSQSGHNTVSWYQQALGQGPQFIFQYYREEENGRGNFPPRFSGLQFPNYSSELNVNALELDDSALYLCASSLAGRYYEQYFGPGTRLTVT.

The rearrangement links TRBV30 to TRBJ1-5, with 8 bases fitting TRBD1. Germline values: CDR1 GTSNPN, CDR2 SVGIG (reference sequence). The junction had 8 bases not matched to a gene; V was cut back by 2 bases and J by 5 bases. This CDR3 is 15 amino acids long. The CDR3 sequence: CAWSSGQGSYQPQHF. The CDR3, as DNA: TGTGCCTGGAGTTCCGGACAGGGAAGTTATCAGCCCCAGCATTTT.

The chain links TRBV27 to TRBJ1-2; no definite D call. The CDR3 spans 14 residues. Germline V CDR1 and CDR2: MNHEY, SMNVEV (reference sequence). Between the trimmed V and J ends, which lost 0 bases and 4 bases, there was a span of 9 bases. The CDR3: CASSLSGSSYGYTF. The CDR3, as DNA: TGTGCCAGCAGTTTATCTGGGAGTTCCTATGGCTACACCTTC.

The chain recombines TRBV18 with TRBJ2-2, with 8 bases matching TRBD2. Trimming cost V 0 bases and J 6 bases; bases outside gene matches: 0. The CDR3 has 14 residues. Germline lookup yields CDR1 KGHSH and CDR2 LQKENI. Written as DNA, the CDR3 is TGTGCCAGCTCACCACCCGGGAGGGCCGGGGAGCTGTTTTTT. Protein product: CASSPPGRAGELFF.

The V gene is TRBV7-8, the J gene TRBJ2-7, with 8 bases matching TRBD1. V dropped 2 bases and J dropped 5; count of bases not matched to a gene: 8. The CDR3 consists of 15 residues. Germline CDR1 is SGHVS and CDR2 is FQNEAQ. The CDR3 sequence: CASSLFQGATNEQYF. The CDR3 nucleotides are TGTGCCAGCAGCTTATTCCAGGGGGCGACAAACGAGCAGTACTTC.

The table lists this clone with a few counts. The V gene is TRBV29-1, the J gene TRBJ2-5; 8 bases agree with TRBD2. Germline values: CDR1 SQVTM, CDR2 ANQGSEA. Unmatched junction bases numbered 8, after V lost 6 bases and J lost 11 bases. The CDR3 consists of 11 residues. CDR3 protein: CSVTSGASQYF. DNA of the CDR3: TGCAGCGTCACTAGCGGTGCTTCACAGTACTTC.

The chain combines TRBV4-2 with TRBJ2-1; possible D gene TRBD1, 6 bases. CDR1 and CDR2 (germline): LGHNA, YNFKEQ. The CDR3 contains 14 residues. Trimming removed 2 bases at V and 12 bases at J, with 17 bases between. CDR3 sequence (DNA): TGTGCCAGCAGCCAACCCCGGGACATCCTGAGGCAGTTCTTC. This encodes CASSQPRDILRQFF.

On this clone: Germline is not matched at one junction end, which may reflect a read error. This specimen includes other DNA sequences encoding the same CDR3. The chain is built from TRBV25-1 and TRBJ2-7; no reliable D call. The CDR3 has 11 residues. CDR1 is MGHDK, CDR2 SYGVNS, per germline. CDR3 sequence reads: CASRQTYEQYF. For the CDR3, the DNA is TGTGCCAGCAGACAGACCTATGAGCAGTACTTC.

The chain employs TRBV20-1 and TRBJ1-2; D gene unclear. Trimming stripped 2 bases from V and 4 bases from J, with 5 bases between. The CDR3 runs to 11 residues. CDR1 is DFQATT, CDR2 SNEGSKA, per germline (reference sequence). Here the CDR3 reads CSARQIYGYTF. CDR3 in DNA: TGCAGTGCTAGACAGATCTATGGCTACACCTTC.

CDR3 sequence (DNA): TGTGCCAGTAGTATAGATCACAGGGATTACGAGCAGTACTTC. Residues: CASSIDHRDYEQYF. This chain joins TRBV19 and TRBJ2-7; tentatively, D is TRBD1 (6 bases). CDR1 and CDR2 (germline): LNHDA, SQIVND (reference sequence). The CDR3 consists of 14 residues. Trimming removed 0 bases from V and 4 bases from J, with 10 bases in between.

V gene TRBV19 combines with J gene TRBJ1-4, with D maybe TRBD1 (5 bases). Per germline, CDR1 LNHDA and CDR2 SQIVND (reference sequence). This CDR3 comprises 14 residues. Trimming stripped 3 bases from V and 3 bases from J, with 8 bases between. CDR3 sequence (DNA): TGTGCCAGTAGTATGGGGGGTTCTAATGAAAAACTGTTTTTT. It yields the protein CASSMGGSNEKLFF.

The gene calls are TRBV5-1 and TRBJ2-3, with 8 nucleotides matching TRBD2. Germline V gene sequence: CDR1 SGHRS, CDR2 YFSETQ. The J segment lost 1 base and the V segment lost 4 bases, leaving 8 bases of the junction unmatched. The length of the CDR3 is 16 residues. CDR3: CASSREGRHGTDTQYF. The DNA of the CDR3 is TGCGCCAGCAGCCGGGAGGGCAGGCATGGCACAGATACGCAGTATTTT.

V gene TRBV7-8 combines with J gene TRBJ1-2, with unresolved D. The CDR3 covers 13 residues. The germline V gene encodes CDR1 SGHVS and CDR2 FQNEAQ. V lost 3 bases to trimming and J lost 0 bases, with 5 bases between them. The CDR3 DNA follows: TGTGCCAGCAGCTTCGACACTAACTATGGCTACACCTTC. Translated: CASSFDTNYGYTF.

The count of this clone is one. The V and J genes are TRBV27 and TRBJ2-3; D remains ambiguous. The germline V and J ends were trimmed by 6 bases and 5 bases, with 15 bases remaining between them. Looked up from germline, CDR1 is MNHEY and CDR2 is SMNVEV (reference sequence). The CDR3 extends over 14 amino acids. DNA for the CDR3: TGTGCCAGCAGAACCTTGAGTGATAGAGATACGCAGTATTTT. This gives the protein CASRTLSDRDTQYF.

V gene TRBV5-1 combines with J gene TRBJ2-5; TRBD2 matches at 7 bases. V shed 0 bases, J shed 2 bases, and the junction held 7 bases outside the gene matches. The length of the CDR3 is 16 residues. Germline lookup yields CDR1 SGHRS and CDR2 YFSETQ. Here the CDR3 DNA reads TGCGCCAGCAGCTTGGGTGGCGGGAGAAATCAAGAGACCCAGTACTTC. As protein: CASSLGGGRNQETQYF.

V is TRBV9 and J is TRBJ2-3; 10 nucleotides line up with TRBD2. With 0 bases clipped from V and 6 bases from J, the junction kept 10 bases outside the gene matches. This CDR3 has 17 amino acids. Germline V gene lookup returns CDR1 SGDLS and CDR2 YYNGEE. This CDR3 reads CASSVANSGGARDTQYF. The CDR3 DNA follows: TGTGCCAGCAGCGTAGCAAACAGCGGGGGGGCCCGGGATACGCAGTATTTT.

The chain joins TRBV30 to TRBJ2-3; perhaps TRBD1 as D (5 bases). Trimming cost V 5 bases and J 0 bases, with 6 bases left between them. There are 12 residues in the CDR3. CDR1 GTSNPN and CDR2 SVGIG come from the germline V gene (reference sequence). This chain's CDR3 is CAWGASTDTQYF. The CDR3 bases are TGTGCCTGGGGGGCTAGCACAGATACGCAGTATTTT. Filled out from reference TRBV30 and TRBJ2-3, the complete variable domain reads SQTIHQWPATLVQPVGSPLSLECTVEGTSNPNLYWYRQAAGRGLQLLFYSVGIGQISSEVPQNLSASRPQDRQFILSSKKLLLSDSGFYLCAWGASTDTQYFGPGTRLTVL.

In DNA, the CDR3 is TGTGCCAGCAAGATAACCGGGGACAGGGGTTACGAGCAGTACTTC. Translation gives CASKITGDRGYEQYF. The rearrangement joins TRBV6-5 to TRBJ2-7; TRBD1 aligns across 10 bases. The ends lost 7 bases at V and 4 bases at J; junction bases unmatched: 10. This CDR3 contains 15 residues. The germline V gene has CDR1 MNHEY and CDR2 SVGAGI.

This chain uses TRBV4-3 with TRBJ1-6, with 7 positions matching TRBD1. This CDR3 contains 15 residues. The V gene end was trimmed by 5 bases and the J gene end by 10 bases; junction bases not matched to a gene: 11. The germline V gene encodes CDR1 LGHNA and CDR2 YSLEER. The CDR3 loop is CASSGGGTEGSPLHF. The CDR3 DNA reads as TGCGCCAGCAGCGGAGGAGGGACAGAGGGATCACCCCTCCACTTT.

This clone turned up a few times. This chain links TRBV21-1 with TRBJ1-1; the D call TRBD1 from the table was never checked on the DNA. TRBV21-1 is a listed pseudogene. The CDR3 is made up of 21 amino acids. In nucleotides, the CDR3 is TGTGCCAGCAGCTCATTCTATACCCGACCAAGACAGGGTCTTCCATGCACTGAAGCTTTCTTT. It is translated as CASSSFYTRPRQGLPCTEAFF.

V and J are TRBV7-2 and TRBJ1-3, with TRBD1 matching 7 bases. The J segment lost 6 bases and the V segment lost 1 base, leaving 3 bases of the junction unmatched. The CDR3 runs to 14 residues. Germline loops: CDR1 SGHTA, CDR2 FQGNSA. This CDR3 is CASSLGQGPNTIYF. Written as DNA, the CDR3 is TGTGCCAGCAGCTTAGGACAGGGCCCAAACACCATATATTTT.

This chain connects TRBV2 to TRBJ2-5; TRBD1 is a possible D gene (7 bases). The CDR3 consists of 13 residues. Germline V gives CDR1 SNHLY, CDR2 FYNNEI. The V end lost 5 bases, the J end lost 5 bases, and 12 bases lay between the germline ends. The CDR3 sequence is CASSRDSGETQYF. DNA of the CDR3: TGTGCCAGCAGTCGGGACAGCGGGGAGACCCAGTACTTC.

This clone has only one observation. This chain uses TRBV18 with TRBJ1-1; 8 bases map to TRBD1. The CDR3 contains 15 residues. The V gene end was trimmed by 4 bases and the J gene end by 5 bases; junction bases not matched to a gene: 9. Germline V gene lookup returns CDR1 KGHSH and CDR2 LQKENI. CDR3 DNA sequence: TGTGCCAGCTCACTACTTCAGGGGGCGTCTACTGAAGCTTTCTTT. This gives the protein CASSLLQGASTEAFF.

On this clone: One junction end disagrees with the germline gene, perhaps due to a read error. The J gene is TRBJ1-4, the V gene TRBV4-1; D uncertain. Germline V lookup: CDR1 MGHRA, CDR2 YSYEKL. The CDR3 runs to 13 residues. The CDR3 region is CASSQLLREKLFF. The CDR3 DNA reads TGCGCCAGTAGCCAACTACTTCGCGAAAAACTGTTTTTT.

V is TRBV6-1 and J is TRBJ2-5, with D possibly matching TRBD2 (5 bases). CDR1 MNHNS and CDR2 SASEGT come from the germline V gene. V gave up 7 bases and J gave up 3 bases, with 12 bases separating them. The CDR3 has 13 residues. In DNA form, the CDR3 reads TGTGCCAGCACGGAATCGGGGAAAGAGACCCAGTACTTC. Its protein product is CASTESGKETQYF.

The chain employs TRBV19 and TRBJ1-5; D unclear. The CDR3 loop spans 15 amino acids. Germline CDR1 is LNHDA and CDR2 is SQIVND (reference sequence). Trimming shortened V by 3 bases and J by 1 base, and 10 bases separated the two germline ends. CDR3 residues: CASSIEVRSNQPQHF. The CDR3 bases are TGTGCCAGTAGTATCGAGGTTAGGAGCAATCAGCCCCAGCATTTT.

This chain links TRBV5-1 with TRBJ1-1; 12 nucleotides align to TRBD1. With V trimmed by 1 base and J by 7 bases, 5 bases remained unmatched. Per the germline V gene, CDR1 is SGHRS and CDR2 is YFSETQ. The CDR3 contains 15 residues. The chain's CDR3 is CASSLSGQGAGEAFF. CDR3 nucleotide sequence: TGCGCCAGCAGCTTGTCGGGACAGGGGGCTGGTGAAGCTTTCTTT.

This rearrangement joins TRBV5-1 to TRBJ2-7; 9 nucleotides agree with TRBD1. Germline CDR1 reads SGHRS; CDR2 reads YFSETQ. With 4 bases clipped from V and 1 base from J, the junction kept 3 bases outside the gene matches. There are 14 residues in the CDR3. As DNA, the CDR3 is TGCGCCAGCAGCACGGACAGGGGATCCTACGAGCAGTACTTC. It codes for CASSTDRGSYEQYF. The entire variable domain, with the rest obtained from reference TRBV5-1 and TRBJ2-7, is as follows: KAGVTQTPRYLIKTRGQQVTLSCSPISGHRSVSWYQQTPGQGLQFLFEYFSETQRNKGNFPGRFSGRQFSNSRSEMNVSTLELGDSALYLCASSTDRGSYEQYFGPGTRLTVT.